This section outlines one TCR beta chain sequence together with its context. Its specificity is unknown. The source of the sample is a study of beta chain features in type 1 diabetes. For the study at large: Across the samples, approximately 98,000,000 sorted cells were examined in total. General study results and limits: Whether TCRB rearrangement is influenced by HLA type went unresolved here. Patients showed naive, central memory and Treg TCRB repertoires that appeared more similar than those of healthy donors.

Reverse transcription of all isolated RNA meant that expressed TCRB transcripts were sequenced. Some clones are missing from TCRdb's copy, which holds only in-frame ones; the method was immunoSEQ multiplex PCR. The data show some 410,000 clones, 14% seen once. CD45RO/CCR7/CD25/CD127/CD95/CD27 separated CD4+ naive, central memory, regulatory and stem cell-like memory cells by sorting. The clonotype comes from a man aged 25-45 years in good health. Sequenced: naive CD4+ T cells from blood.

CDR3 nucleotide sequence: TGTGCCAGCAGTCCTAGTAGCGGGACAGATACGCAGTATTTT. Translation: CASSPSSGTDTQYF. This chain joins TRBV7-3 and TRBJ2-3; TRBD2 agrees at 7 bases. CDR1 is SGHTA and CDR2 is FQGTGA in the germline V gene. Trimming took 6 bases from V and 3 from J; bases not matched to a gene: 6. The CDR3 covers 14 residues. The full variable domain, rest sourced from reference TRBV7-3 and TRBJ2-3, is GAGVSQTPSNKVTEKGKYVELRCDPISGHTALYWYRQSLGQGPEFLIYFQGTGAADDSGLPNDRFFAVRPEGSVSTLKIQRTERGDSAVYLCASSPSSGTDTQYFGPGTRLTVL.